This TCR beta chain came from a study of shared clonotypes between healthy human individuals (dated by TCRdb to the early 2020s). For the study in its entirety: The cohort included three men and a couple of women between 18 and 49 years of age. For each donor, CD4 naive and CD4 memory were each given three plates, CD8 naive was given two plates, and CD8 memory was given one plate. To estimate repertoire size and how much clonotype sharing occurs between individuals, the study deeply sequenced the blood TCR repertoires of a handful of healthy adults. To increase sequencing depth and limit assay-specific biases, TCR repertoire library preparation and sequencing were carried out by different laboratories using diverse techniques. Per donor, leukapheresis produced somewhere between about 0.9 and 9.5 billion PBMCs. Study-level results and caveats: Higher generation probabilities were observed for clonotypes shared by all four sorted-subset donors than for non-shared clonotypes. Because the study included only a small number of donors, the genetic and exposure-history diversity represented was limited. Sharing across a handful of donors was observed for about 5% of naive CD4, 3% to 3.5% of naive CD8, 2.3% of memory CD4, and roughly 0.43% of memory CD8 clonotypes. Only blood was sampled, and tissue TCR repertoires likely differ from those in blood. Estimated clonotype richness was generally larger for naive than for memory subsets. Rarefaction of sorted-subset datasets indicated incomplete sequencing despite the large sequencing depth. Pairwise subsampling indicated that sequencing depth was expected to affect the degree of clonotype sharing among donors.

Using the deep immunoSEQ assay, TCR CDR3 regions were amplified from genomic DNA by multiplex PCR. For each cell subset, the extracted genomic DNA was distributed evenly across all wells of several immunoSEQ 96-well plates, and each plate served as one replicate. For sorted subsets, approximately 190 ng of genomic DNA, equivalent to some 30,000 T cell genomes, went into each replicate PCR. The purified libraries were quantified using a Qubit 3.0 fluorometer, sized with a Bioanalyzer 2100, and then quantified again using the KAPA Library Quantification kit. Every immunoSEQ 96-well plate was sequenced on a dedicated single-read 150-cycle Illumina NextSeq 550 flow cell. In the paper's pipeline: Because only junctional sequences without quality scores were contained in the immunoSEQ output, filtering matching that applied to full-length reads could not be performed. Sequences were annotated with PyIR, a Python wrapper for IgBLAST v1.9, using IMGT germline references to assign V/J genes and CDR3. Any read was removed if the V/J assignment was weak (E-value above 1e-6), the CDR3 was missing, or the read contained stop codons, out-of-frame junctions, or ambiguous translated residues. V3J clonotypes were defined as sequences sharing an identical inferred V gene, J gene, and CDR3 amino acid sequence. The percentage overlap between two repertoires was calculated by dividing the number of shared unique clonotypes by the size of the smaller repertoire. Three approaches were used to assess repertoire richness: RTK rarefaction, the Chao1 estimator, and Recon v2.1 estimates of unobserved clonotypes. Generation probabilities for all TCRbeta clonotypes obtained by the gDNA method from several donors were computed using OLGA. TCRdb took over this immuneACCESS table, retaining in-frame rearrangements with V and J assigned. Such tables are incomplete; in checked studies, under half of the missing clones stem from an unresolved V gene, and the remainder is unexplained. Clone size and the V and J calls come from that table; the DNA yielded D and trimming. Here the sample has some 500,000 clones; roughly 95% occur a single time. 0.05% to 0.07% of the sample rests with the top ten.

Comment on this clone: Its cognate antigen has yet to be identified. Base qualities are not at hand, and no much larger clone is one base apart.

The germline V gene provides CDR1 MNHNS and CDR2 SASEGT. The CDR3 holds 14 amino acids from the cysteine to the phenylalanine. Only CDR3 DNA remains: 42 bases, in frame from the first base. From V the trimming removes 4 bases and from J it removes 2 bases, while the gene matches leave 2 bases of the junction unaccounted for. Healthy HIV-negative adults with no recently reported acute infections or vaccinations were included as donors. All donors were Caucasian adults living in Nashville, Tennessee, USA. CD4+ T cells were enriched through magnetic negative selection, after which naive cells were positively selected on CD45RA and the remaining negative fraction served as the memory subset. Blood was collected by leukapheresis, and PBMCs were isolated by Ficoll-Histopaque density gradient centrifugation and then cryopreserved in liquid nitrogen vapor phase. Purity and quantity of every magnetically sorted T cell population were checked by analytical flow cytometry. Each sorted fraction had its genomic DNA isolated and then quantified by UV absorbance on a Nanodrop 2000c.

The clonotype comes from a woman aged 25 to 39 in good health. The specimen was naive CD4+ T cells sorted from blood. Sample cell subset or site, as interpreted from the label and publication: CD45RA+ positively selected. The chain is encoded by TRBV6-1 joined to TRBJ2-7; 10 middle bases align to TRBD2. The sequenced DNA is TGTGCCAGCAGTGTCCTAGCGGGAGCCTACGAGCAGTACTTC. Its protein is CASSVLAGAYEQYF.